The clone carrying this T cell receptor (beta chain) was detected once. V was cut by 1 base and J by 3 bases, with 12 bases left in between. Germline-derived CDR1 and CDR2 are MNHEY and SVGAGI. CDR3 length: 16 residues. Here immunoSEQ multiplex PCR was the method, and the copy in TCRdb shows in-frame clones only, minus some. Seen here are tens of thousands of clones, about 96% observed once, and the top ten hold roughly 0.36%. This specimen comes from a study of technical replicates of blood from several donors. The receptor was derived from a human donor in good health. The specimen sequenced was T cells isolated from PBMCs. This chain uses TRBV6-5 with TRBJ2-2; D gene uncertain. The CDR3 sequence is CASSYFASLYTGELFF. CDR3 in DNA: TGTGCCAGCAGTTACTTTGCTAGTCTTTACACCGGGGAGCTGTTTTTT.